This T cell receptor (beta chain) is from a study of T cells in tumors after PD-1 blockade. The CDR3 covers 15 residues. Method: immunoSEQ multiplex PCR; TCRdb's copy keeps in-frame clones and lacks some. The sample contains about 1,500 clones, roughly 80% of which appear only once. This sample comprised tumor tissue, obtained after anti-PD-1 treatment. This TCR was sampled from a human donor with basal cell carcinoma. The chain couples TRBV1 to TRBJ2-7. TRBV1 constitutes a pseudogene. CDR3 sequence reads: CTSSNGTDTSYEQYF. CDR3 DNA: TGCACCAGCAGCAACGGGACGGACACCTCCTACGAGCAGTACTTC.